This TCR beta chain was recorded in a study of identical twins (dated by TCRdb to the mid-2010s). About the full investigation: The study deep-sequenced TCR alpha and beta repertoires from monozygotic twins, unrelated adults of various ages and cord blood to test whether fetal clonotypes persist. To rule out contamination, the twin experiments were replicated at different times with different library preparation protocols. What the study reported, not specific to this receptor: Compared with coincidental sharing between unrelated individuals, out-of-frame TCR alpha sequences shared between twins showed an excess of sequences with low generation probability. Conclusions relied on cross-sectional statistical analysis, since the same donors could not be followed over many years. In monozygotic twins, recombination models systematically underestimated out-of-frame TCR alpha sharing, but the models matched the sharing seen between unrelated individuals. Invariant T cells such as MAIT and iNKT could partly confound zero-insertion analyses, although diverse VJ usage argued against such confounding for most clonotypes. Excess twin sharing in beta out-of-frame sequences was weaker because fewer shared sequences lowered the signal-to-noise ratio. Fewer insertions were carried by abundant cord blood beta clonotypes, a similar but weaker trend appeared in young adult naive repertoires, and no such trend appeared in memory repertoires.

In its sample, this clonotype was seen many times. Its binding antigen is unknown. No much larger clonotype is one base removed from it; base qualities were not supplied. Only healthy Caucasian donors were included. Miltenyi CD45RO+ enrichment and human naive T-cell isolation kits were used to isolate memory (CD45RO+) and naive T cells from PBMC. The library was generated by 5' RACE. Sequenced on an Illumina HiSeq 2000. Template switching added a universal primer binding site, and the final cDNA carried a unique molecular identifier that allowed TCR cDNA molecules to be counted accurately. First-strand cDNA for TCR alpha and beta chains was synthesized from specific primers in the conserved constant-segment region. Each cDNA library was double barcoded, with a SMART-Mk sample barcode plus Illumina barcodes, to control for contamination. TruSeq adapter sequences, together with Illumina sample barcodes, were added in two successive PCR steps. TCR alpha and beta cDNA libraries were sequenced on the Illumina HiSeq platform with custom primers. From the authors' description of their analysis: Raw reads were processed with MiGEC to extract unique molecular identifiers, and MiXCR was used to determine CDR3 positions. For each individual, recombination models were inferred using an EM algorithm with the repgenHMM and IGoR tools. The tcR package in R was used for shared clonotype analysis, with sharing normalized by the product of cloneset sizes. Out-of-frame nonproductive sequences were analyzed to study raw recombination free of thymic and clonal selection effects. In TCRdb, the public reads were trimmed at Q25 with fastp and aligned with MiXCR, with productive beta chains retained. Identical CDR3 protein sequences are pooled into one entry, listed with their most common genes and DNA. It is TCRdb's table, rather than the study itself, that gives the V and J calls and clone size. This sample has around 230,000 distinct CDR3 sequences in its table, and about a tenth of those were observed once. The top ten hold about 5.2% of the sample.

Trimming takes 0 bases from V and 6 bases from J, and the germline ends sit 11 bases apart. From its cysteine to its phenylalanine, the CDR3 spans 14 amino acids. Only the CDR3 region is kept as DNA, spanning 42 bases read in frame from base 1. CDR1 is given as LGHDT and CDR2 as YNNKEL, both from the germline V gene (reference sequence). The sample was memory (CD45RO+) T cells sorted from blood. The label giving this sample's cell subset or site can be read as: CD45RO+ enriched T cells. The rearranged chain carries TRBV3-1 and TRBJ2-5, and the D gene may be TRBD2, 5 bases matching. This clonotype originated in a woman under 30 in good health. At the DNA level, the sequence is TGTGCCAGCAGCCAAGAAGTAGCGAGCAAGACCCAGTACTTC. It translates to CASSQEVASKTQYF.